This TCR beta chain was profiled in a study (dated by TCRdb to about 2013). Comments on this clonotype: Its specific antigen is unknown. The sample holds no much larger clone one base away, and base qualities are not on file.

The sequencer was an Illumina Genome Analyzer IIx. TCRdb reprocessed the public reads (quality trimming at Q25 with fastp, clone calling with MiXCR) and kept in-frame beta chains. Entries are consolidated by CDR3 protein sequence, retaining the most common genes and DNA. Here the sample has roughly 6,400 distinct CDR3 sequences; about 30% occur a single time. The biggest ten clones account for 22% of the sample. From the cysteine through the phenylalanine, the CDR3 covers 11 amino acids. Only CDR3 DNA remains: 33 bases, in frame from the first base. As encoded in the germline V gene, CDR1 is SQVTM while CDR2 is ANQGSEA. Deletion took 4 bases off V and 10 bases off J, with a span of 11 bases between the germline ends.

This receptor was identified in a human donor. The chain is made from TRBV29-1 and TRBJ2-1, with no D gene named confidently. The material sequenced was blood. CDR3 region: CSVANTGEQFF. The base sequence is TGCAGCGTTGCTAACACCGGGGAGCAGTTCTTC.